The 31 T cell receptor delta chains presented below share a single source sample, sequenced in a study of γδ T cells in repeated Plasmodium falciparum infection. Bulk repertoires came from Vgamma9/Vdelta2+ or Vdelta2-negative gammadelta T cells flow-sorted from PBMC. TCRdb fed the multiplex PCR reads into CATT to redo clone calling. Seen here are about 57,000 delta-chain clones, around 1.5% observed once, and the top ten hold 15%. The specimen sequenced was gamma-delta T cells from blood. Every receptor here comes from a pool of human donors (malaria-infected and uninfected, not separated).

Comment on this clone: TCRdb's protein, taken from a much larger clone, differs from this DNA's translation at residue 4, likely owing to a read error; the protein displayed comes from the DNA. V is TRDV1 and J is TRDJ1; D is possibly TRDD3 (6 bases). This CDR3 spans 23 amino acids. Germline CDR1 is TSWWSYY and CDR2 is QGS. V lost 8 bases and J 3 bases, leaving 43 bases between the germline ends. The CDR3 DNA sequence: TGTGCTCTTAGGGTCCCTACCCTTTTTCGCCCTGGGAGATACGAGAGGTACGCCGATAAACTCATCTTT. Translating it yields CALRVPTLFRPGRYERYADKLIF.

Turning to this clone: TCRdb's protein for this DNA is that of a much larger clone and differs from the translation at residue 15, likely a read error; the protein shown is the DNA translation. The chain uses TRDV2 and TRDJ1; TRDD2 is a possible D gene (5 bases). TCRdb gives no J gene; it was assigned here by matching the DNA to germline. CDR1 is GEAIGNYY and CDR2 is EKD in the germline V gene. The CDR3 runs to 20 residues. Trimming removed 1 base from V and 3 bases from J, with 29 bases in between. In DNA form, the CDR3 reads TGTGCCTGTGACACATTAGGCCAGCCTACGGTGGGACCGTACGCCGATAAACTCATCTTT. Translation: CACDTLGQPTVGPYADKLIF.

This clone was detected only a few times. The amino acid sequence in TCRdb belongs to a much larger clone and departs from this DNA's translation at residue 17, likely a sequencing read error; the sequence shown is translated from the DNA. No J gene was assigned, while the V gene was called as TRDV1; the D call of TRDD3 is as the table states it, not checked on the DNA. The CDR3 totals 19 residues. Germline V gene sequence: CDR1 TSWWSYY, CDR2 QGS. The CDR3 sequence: CALGELGEYWGIRTDKHIF. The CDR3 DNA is TGTGCTCTTGGGGAACTTGGGGAGTACTGGGGGATACGGACCGATAAACACATCTTT.

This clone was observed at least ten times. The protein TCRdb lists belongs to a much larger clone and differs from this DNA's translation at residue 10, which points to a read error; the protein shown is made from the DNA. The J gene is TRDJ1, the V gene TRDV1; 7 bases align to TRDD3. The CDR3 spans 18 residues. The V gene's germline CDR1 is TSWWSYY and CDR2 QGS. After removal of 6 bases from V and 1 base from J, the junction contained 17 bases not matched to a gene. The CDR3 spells CALGLPTGDARRTDKLIF. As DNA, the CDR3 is TGTGCTCTTGGACTCCCTACGGGGGATGCGCGCCGCACCGATAAACTCATCTTT.

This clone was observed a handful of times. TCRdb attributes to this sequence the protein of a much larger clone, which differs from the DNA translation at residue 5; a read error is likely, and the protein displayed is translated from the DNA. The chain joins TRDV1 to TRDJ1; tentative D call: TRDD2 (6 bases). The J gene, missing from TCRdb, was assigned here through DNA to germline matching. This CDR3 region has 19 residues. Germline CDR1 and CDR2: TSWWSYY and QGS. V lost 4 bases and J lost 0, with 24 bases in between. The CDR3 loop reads CALGAAFPTTNPYTDKLIF. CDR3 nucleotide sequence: TGTGCTCTTGGGGCCGCCTTCCCAACAACTAATCCCTACACCGATAAACTCATCTTT.

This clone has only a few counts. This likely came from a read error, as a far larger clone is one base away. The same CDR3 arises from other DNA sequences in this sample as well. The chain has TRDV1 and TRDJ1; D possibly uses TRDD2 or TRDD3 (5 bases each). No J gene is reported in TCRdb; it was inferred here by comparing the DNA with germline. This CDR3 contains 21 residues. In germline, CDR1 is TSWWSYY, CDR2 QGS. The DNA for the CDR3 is TGTGCTCTTGGGGAACGTCCCTACCGGATAGGCGTACTTGCGTACACTGATAAACTCATCTTT. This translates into CALGERPYRIGVLAYTDKLIF.

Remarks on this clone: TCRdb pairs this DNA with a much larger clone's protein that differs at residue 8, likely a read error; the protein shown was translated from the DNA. CDR3 in amino acids: CALLPPPSLRRAGGLNTDKLIF. The CDR3 bases are TGTGCCTTACTCCCTCCCCCCTCCCTACGGCGTGCTGGGGGCCTTAACACCGATAAACTCATCTTT. V usage is TRDV3 and J usage is TRDJ1, with 7 bases that match TRDD3. The ends lost 3 bases at V and 0 bases at J; junction bases unmatched: 31. CDR3 length: 22 residues. CDR1 and CDR2 from the germline V gene are TVYSNPD and GDNSRS (reference sequence).

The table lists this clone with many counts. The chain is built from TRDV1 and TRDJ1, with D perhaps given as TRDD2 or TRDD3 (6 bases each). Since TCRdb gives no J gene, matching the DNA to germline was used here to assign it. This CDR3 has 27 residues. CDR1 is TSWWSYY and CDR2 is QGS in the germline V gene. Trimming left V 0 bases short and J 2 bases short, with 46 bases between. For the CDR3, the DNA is TGTGCTCTTGGGGAACTTGAACGGGCCTTCCCAACTGGGTCGGCCTCGGGATTGGTTTTCATTACCGATAAACTCATCTTT. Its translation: CALGELERAFPTGSASGLVFITDKLIF.

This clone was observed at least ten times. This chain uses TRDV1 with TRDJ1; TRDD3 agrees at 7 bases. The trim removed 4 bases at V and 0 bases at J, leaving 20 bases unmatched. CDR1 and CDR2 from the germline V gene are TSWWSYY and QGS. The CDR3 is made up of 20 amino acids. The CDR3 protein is CALGGLIPGGRPGYTDKLIF. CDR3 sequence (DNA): TGTGCTCTTGGGGGCCTCATACCTGGGGGTAGACCGGGGTACACCGATAAACTCATCTTT.

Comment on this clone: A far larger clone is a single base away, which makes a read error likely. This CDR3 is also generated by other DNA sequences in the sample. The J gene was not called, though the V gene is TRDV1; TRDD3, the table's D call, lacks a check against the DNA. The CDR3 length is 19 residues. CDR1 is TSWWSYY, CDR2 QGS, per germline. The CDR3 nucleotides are TGTGCTCTTGGGGACGCCTACGAATACTGGGGGCCGCTCACCGATAAGCTCATCTTT. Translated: CALGDAYEYWGPLTDKLIF.

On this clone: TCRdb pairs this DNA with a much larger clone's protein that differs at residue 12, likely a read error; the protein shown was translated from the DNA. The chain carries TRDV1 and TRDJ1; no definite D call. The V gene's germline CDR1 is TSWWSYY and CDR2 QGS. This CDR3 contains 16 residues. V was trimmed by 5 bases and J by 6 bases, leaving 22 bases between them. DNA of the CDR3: TGTGCTCTTGGGATAAGACCCGTTAGGAACGGCAATAAACTCATCTTT. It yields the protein CALGIRPVRNGNKLIF.

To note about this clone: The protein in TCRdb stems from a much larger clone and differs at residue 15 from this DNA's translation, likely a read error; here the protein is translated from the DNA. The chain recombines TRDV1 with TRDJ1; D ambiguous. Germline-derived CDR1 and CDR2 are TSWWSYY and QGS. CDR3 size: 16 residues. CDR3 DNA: TGTGCTCTTGGGGAAATCCGTCAGGGGTACACCGATAAACTCACCTTT. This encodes CALGEIRQGYTDKLTF.

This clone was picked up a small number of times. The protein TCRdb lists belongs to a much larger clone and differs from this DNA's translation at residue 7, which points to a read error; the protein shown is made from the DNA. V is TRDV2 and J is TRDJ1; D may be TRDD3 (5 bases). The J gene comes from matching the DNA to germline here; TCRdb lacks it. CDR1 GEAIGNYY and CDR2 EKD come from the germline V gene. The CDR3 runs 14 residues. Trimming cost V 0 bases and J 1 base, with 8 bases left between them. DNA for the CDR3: TGTGCCTGTGACACCGGGGGCGGCACCGATAAACTCATCTTT. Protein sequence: CACDTGGGTDKLIF.

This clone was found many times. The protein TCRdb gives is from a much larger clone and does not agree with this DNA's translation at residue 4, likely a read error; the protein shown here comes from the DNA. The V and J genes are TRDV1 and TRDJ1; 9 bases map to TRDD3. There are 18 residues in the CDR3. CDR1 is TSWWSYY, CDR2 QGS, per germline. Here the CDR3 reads CALEEVAPLTLLGEKLIF. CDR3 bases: TGTGCTCTTGAGGAAGTGGCGCCCCTCACTCTACTGGGGGAGAAACTCATCTTT.

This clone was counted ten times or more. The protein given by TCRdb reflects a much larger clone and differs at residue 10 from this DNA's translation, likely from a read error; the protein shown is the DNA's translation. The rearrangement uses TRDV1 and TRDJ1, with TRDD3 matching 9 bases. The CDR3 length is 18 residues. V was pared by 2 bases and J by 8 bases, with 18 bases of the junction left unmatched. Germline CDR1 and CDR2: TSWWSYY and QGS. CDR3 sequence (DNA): TGTGCTCTTGGGGAAGTGGCGCCCCTCGCTCTACTGGGGGAGAAACTCATCTTT. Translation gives CALGEVAPLALLGEKLIF.

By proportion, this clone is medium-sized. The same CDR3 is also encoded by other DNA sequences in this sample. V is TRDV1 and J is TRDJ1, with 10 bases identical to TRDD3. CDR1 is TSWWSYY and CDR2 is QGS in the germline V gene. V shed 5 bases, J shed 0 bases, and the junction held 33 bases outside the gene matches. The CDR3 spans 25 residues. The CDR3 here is CALGTQGLSPFFWGITSGYTDKLIF. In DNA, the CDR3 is TGTGCTCTTGGGACTCAAGGCCTTTCACCTTTTTTCTGGGGGATAACATCTGGATACACCGATAAACTCATCTTT.

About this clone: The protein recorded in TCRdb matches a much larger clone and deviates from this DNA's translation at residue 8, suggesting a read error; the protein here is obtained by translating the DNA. Here the CDR3 reads CALGEPGSLSNLLGDIKTDKLIF. In nucleotides, the CDR3 is TGTGCTCTTGGGGAACCTGGCTCCCTTTCAAACCTACTGGGGGATATAAAAACGGATAAACTCATCTTT. The V call is TRDV1, the J call TRDJ1, with 11 bases fitting TRDD3. This CDR3 has 23 residues. Germline V gives CDR1 TSWWSYY, CDR2 QGS. V trimming: 1 base; J trimming: 5 bases; junction bases outside the gene matches: 27.

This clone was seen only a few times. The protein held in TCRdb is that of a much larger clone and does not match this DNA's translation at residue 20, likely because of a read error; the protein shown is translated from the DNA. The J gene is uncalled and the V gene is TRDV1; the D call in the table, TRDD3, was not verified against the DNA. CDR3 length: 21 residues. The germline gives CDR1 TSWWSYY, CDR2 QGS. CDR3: CALGDLDGTGGYAIYTDELTF. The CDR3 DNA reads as TGTGCTCTTGGGGATCTGGACGGTACTGGGGGATACGCCATATACACCGATGAACTCACCTTT.

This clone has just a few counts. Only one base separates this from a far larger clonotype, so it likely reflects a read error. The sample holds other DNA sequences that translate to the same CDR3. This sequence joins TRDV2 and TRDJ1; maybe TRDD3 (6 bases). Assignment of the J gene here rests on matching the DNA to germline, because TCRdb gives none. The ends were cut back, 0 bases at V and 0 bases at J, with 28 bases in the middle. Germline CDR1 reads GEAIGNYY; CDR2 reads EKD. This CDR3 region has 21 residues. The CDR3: CACDTAEKVGDTRLYTDKLIF. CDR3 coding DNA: TGTGCCTGTGACACCGCGGAGAAGGTGGGAGATACGCGTCTGTACACCGATAAACTCATCTTT.

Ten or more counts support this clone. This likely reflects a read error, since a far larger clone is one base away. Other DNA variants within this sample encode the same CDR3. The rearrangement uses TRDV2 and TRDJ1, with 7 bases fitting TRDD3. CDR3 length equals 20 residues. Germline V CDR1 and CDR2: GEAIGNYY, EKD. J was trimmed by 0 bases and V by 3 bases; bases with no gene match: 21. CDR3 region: CACDHPQSWGSSAYTDKLIF. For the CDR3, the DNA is TGTGCCTGTGACCATCCTCAATCCTGGGGGTCATCTGCGTACACCGATAAACTCATCTTT.

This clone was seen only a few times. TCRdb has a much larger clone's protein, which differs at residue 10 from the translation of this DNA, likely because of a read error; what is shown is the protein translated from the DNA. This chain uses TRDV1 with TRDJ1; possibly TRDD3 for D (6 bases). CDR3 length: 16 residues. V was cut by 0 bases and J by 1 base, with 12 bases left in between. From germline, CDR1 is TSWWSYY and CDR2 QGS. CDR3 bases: TGTGCTCTTGGGGAACTTCCCCTGGGGCCCACCGATAAACTCATCTTT. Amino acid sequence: CALGELPLGPTDKLIF.

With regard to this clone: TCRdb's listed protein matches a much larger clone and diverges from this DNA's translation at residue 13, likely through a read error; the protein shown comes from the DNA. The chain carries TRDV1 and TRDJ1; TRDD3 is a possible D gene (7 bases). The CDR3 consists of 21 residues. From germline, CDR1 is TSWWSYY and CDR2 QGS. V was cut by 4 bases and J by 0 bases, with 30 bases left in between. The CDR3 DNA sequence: TGTGCTCTTGGGGTCAGCACCTGTCCTCCTACTGGGGAAGGGTACACCGATAAACTCATCTTT. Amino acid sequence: CALGVSTCPPTGEGYTDKLIF.

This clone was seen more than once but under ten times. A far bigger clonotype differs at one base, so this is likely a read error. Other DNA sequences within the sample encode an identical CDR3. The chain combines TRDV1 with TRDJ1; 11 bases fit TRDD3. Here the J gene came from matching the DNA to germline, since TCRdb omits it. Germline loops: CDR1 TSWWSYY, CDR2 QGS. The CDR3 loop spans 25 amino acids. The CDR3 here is CALGAPRREHSYQLGDNSYTDKLIF. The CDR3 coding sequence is TGTGCTCTCGGGGCCCCGCGTCGAGAACATTCCTACCAACTGGGGGATAACTCGTACACCGATAAACTCATCTTT.

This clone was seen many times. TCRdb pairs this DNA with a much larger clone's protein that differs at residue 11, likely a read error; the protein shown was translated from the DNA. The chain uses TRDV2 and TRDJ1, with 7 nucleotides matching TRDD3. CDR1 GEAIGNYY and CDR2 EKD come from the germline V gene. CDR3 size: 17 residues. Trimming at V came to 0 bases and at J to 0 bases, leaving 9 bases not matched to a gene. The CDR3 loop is CACDTGFGGPHTDKLIF. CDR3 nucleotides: TGTGCCTGTGACACCGGTTTTGGGGGACCGCACACCGATAAACTCATCTTT.

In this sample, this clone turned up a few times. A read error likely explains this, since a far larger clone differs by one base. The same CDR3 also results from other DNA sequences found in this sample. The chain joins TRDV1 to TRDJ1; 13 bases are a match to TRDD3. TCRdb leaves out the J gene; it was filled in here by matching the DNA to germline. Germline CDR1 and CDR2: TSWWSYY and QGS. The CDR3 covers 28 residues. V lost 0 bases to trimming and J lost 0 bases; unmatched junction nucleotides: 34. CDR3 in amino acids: CALGELSHGFLREPYWGIRRAYTDKLIF. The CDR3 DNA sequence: TGTGCTCTTGGGGAACTTAGTCATGGGTTCCTGAGGGAGCCGTACTGGGGGATACGTAGGGCGTACACCGATAAACTCATCTTT.

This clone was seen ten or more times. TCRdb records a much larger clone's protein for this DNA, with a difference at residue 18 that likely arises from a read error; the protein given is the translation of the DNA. The CDR3 sequence is CALGELVPPRGWGIHTDELIF. The DNA of the CDR3 is TGTGCTCTTGGGGAACTTGTACCCCCCCGGGGATGGGGGATACACACCGATGAACTCATCTTT. This chain uses TRDV1 with TRDJ1, with 10 positions matching TRDD3. The CDR3 is 21 residues long. The V gene's germline CDR1 is TSWWSYY and CDR2 QGS.

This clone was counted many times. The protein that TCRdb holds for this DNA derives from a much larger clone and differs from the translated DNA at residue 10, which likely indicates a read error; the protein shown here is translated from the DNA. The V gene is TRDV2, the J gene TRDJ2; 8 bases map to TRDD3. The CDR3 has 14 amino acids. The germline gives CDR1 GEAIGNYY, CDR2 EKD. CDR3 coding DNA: TGTGCCTGTGACACCTGGGGGATGACAGAACAACTCTTCTTT. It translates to CACDTWGMTEQLFF.

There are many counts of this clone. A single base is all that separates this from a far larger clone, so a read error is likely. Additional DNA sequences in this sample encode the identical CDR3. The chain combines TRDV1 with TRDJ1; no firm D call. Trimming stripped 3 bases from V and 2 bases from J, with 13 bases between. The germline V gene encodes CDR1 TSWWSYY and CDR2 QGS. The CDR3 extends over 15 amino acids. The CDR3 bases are TGTGCTCTTGGGGAGACTATGTTTAGAACCGATAAACTCATCTTT. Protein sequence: CALGETMFRTDKLIF.

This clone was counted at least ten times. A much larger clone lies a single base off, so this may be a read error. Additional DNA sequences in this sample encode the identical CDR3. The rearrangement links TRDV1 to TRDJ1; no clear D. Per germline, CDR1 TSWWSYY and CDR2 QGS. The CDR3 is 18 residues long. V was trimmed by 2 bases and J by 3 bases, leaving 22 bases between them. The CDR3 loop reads CALGESRVRLGIPDKLIF. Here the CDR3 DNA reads TGTGCTCTTGGGGAAAGTCGGGTACGTTTGGGAATTCCCGATAAACTCATCTTT.

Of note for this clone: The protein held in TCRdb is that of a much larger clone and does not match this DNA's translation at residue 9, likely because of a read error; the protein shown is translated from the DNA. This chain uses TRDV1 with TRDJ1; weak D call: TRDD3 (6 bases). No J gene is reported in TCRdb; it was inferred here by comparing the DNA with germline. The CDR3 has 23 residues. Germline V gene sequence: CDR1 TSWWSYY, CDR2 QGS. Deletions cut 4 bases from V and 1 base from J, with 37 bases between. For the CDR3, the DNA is TGTGCTCTTGGGGTCCGTAGGGGGACGGCCCAAGAGGCGTATACTGTCCTCACCGATAAACTCATCTTT. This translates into CALGVRRGTAQEAYTVLTDKLIF.

CDR3 loop: CALGENRVRPGDMMYTDKLIF. CDR3 coding DNA: TGTGCTCTTGGGGAAAATAGGGTAAGGCCGGGGGACATGATGTACACCGATAAACTCATCTTT. The chain joins TRDV1 to TRDJ1; TRDD3 is a possible D gene (6 bases). The CDR3 totals 21 residues. The V end was cut by 2 bases, the J end by 0 bases, with 28 bases between. CDR1 is TSWWSYY, CDR2 QGS, per germline.